This T cell receptor beta chain was obtained from a study of T cell repertoires in cytomegalovirus infection. Study information: Indications came from public TCR beta signatures; they pointed to CMV infection and to a matching HLA type.

V was cut by 8 bases and J by 8 bases, with 18 bases left in between. The CDR3 length is 14 residues. Per germline, CDR1 MNHEY and CDR2 SMNVEV (reference sequence). The study, taken as a whole, reports: In two of eight donors, the top clonotype was HLA-C-restricted CMV-specific. Based on cumulative public TCR beta family frequency, carriers of CMV plus the relevant HLA were identified.

In this sample, this clonotype turned up a few times. Antigen unknown. MiXCR, run by TCRdb on the reads, gives a single entry per CDR3 protein. The sample gives some 680,000 distinct CDR3 sequences, under 40% of which show up once; about 2.8% is in the top ten. The clonotype was recovered from a human donor in good health (CMV status not recorded). Some clones in this sample may be carry-over from other donors' samples. This chain links TRBV27 with TRBJ1-4; D is uncertain. Sample: PBMCs. The CDR3 loop reads CASGLPGSWEKLFF. CDR3 sequence (DNA): TGTGCCAGCGGGCTGCCAGGCTCTTGGGAAAAACTGTTTTTT.